This TCR beta chain appears in the sequencing data of a study of T cell clones after liver transplantation. Study-wide background: Graft-donor-reactive sequences were compared with third-party-reactive TCRbeta sequences from pre-transplant mixed lymphocyte reactions.

CDR1 and CDR2 (germline): LNHNV, YYDKDF (reference sequence). J was trimmed by 1 base and V by 0 bases; bases with no gene match: 9. CDR3 size: 19 residues. This clone has a single count. The protocol was immunoSEQ multiplex PCR, while the TCRdb copy is restricted to in-frame clones and leaves out a portion. The sample lists more than 95,000 clones, around 86% occurring once. This TCR came from a human donor who received a liver transplant. The starting material was CD4+ T cells from blood, obtained before liver transplant. V and J are TRBV15 and TRBJ2-7; TRBD2 matches 13 bases. This CDR3 reads CATSRELTSGGPGSYEQYF. The CDR3 nucleotides are TGTGCCACCAGCAGAGAATTGACTAGCGGGGGGCCTGGGTCCTACGAGCAGTACTTC.